Shown below are 16 T cell receptor beta chains from a single sample sequenced in a study of cytomegalovirus exposure and HLA in healthy donors. PCR amplification relied on 60 Vbeta primers (plus 13 Jbeta primers). The protocol was immunoSEQ multiplex PCR, while the TCRdb copy is restricted to in-frame clones and leaves out a portion. The sample has 75,000 to 90,000 clones; more than 65% are singletons. Sequencing input: PBMCs. The receptors come from a woman aged 40 to 50 in good health and CMV-seropositive.

The rearrangement links TRBV30 to TRBJ1-5; D remains unclear. V lost 5 bases and J 4 bases, leaving 9 bases between the germline ends. CDR1 and CDR2 (germline): GTSNPN, SVGIG (reference sequence). There are 12 residues in the CDR3. The CDR3 loop is CAWGPSNQPQHF. CDR3 sequence (DNA): TGTGCCTGGGGGCCTTCAAATCAGCCCCAGCATTTT. Supplemented by reference TRBV30 and TRBJ1-5, the full variable domain reads SQTIHQWPATLVQPVGSPLSLECTVEGTSNPNLYWYRQAAGRGLQLLFYSVGIGQISSEVPQNLSASRPQDRQFILSSKKLLLSDSGFYLCAWGPSNQPQHFGDGTRLSIL.

This clone was seen a single time. This chain uses TRBV6-5 with TRBJ1-1; perhaps TRBD1 as D (6 bases). Germline CDR1 MNHEY, CDR2 SVGAGI. This CDR3 comprises 13 residues. Trimming shortened V by 6 bases and J by 0 bases, and 8 bases separated the two germline ends. The DNA of the CDR3 is TGTGCCAGCAGAAGACAGGTGAACACTGAAGCTTTCTTT. The encoded protein is CASRRQVNTEAFF.

The gene calls are TRBV7-6 and TRBJ2-3; TRBD1 matches 11 bases. This CDR3 comprises 15 residues. The J segment lost 6 bases and the V segment lost 2 bases, leaving 4 bases of the junction unmatched. CDR1 and CDR2 from the germline V gene are SGHVS and FNYEAQ. The CDR3, as DNA: TGTGCCAGCAGCTTATGGGGACAGGGGGAGGATACGCAGTATTTT. The encoded protein is CASSLWGQGEDTQYF.

Note on this clone: The sample contains more than one DNA sequence encoding this CDR3. The CDR3 DNA reads as TGTGCCAGCAGCGGAGACAGGGGGCTCTATGGCTACACCTTC. This codes for CASSGDRGLYGYTF. The chain recombines TRBV5-6 with TRBJ1-2; 10 bases fit TRBD1. Per the germline V gene, CDR1 is SGHDT and CDR2 is YYEEEE. With V trimmed by 4 bases and J by 4 bases, 4 bases remained unmatched. The CDR3 contains 14 residues.

CDR3 protein: CASSVAPSGYNEQFF. Here the CDR3 DNA reads TGTGCCAGCAGCGTAGCGCCTAGCGGATACAATGAGCAGTTCTTC. The rearrangement joins TRBV9 to TRBJ2-1; 7 bases are a match to TRBD2. The trim removed 0 bases at V and 4 bases at J, leaving 4 bases unmatched. The CDR3 contains 15 residues. From germline, CDR1 is SGDLS and CDR2 YYNGEE.

Only one count was recorded for this clone. The chain is built from TRBV5-1 and TRBJ2-1; 11 bases line up with TRBD2. Germline V CDR1 and CDR2: SGHRS, YFSETQ. Trimming took 4 bases from V and 6 from J; bases not matched to a gene: 9. This CDR3 comprises 16 residues. CDR3 loop: CASSLPGTSGINEQFF. For the CDR3, the DNA is TGCGCCAGCAGCCTCCCCGGGACTAGCGGAATCAATGAGCAGTTCTTC.

The rearrangement joins TRBV19 to TRBJ1-5, with D maybe TRBD1 (6 bases). This CDR3 contains 13 residues. The V end was cut by 5 bases, the J end by 5 bases, with 10 bases between. Germline V gene sequence: CDR1 LNHDA, CDR2 SQIVND (reference sequence). CDR3 sequence reads: CASSPGVYQPQHF. CDR3 sequence (DNA): TGTGCCAGTAGTCCAGGGGTTTATCAGCCCCAGCATTTT. Together with reference TRBV19 and TRBJ1-5, the CDR3 gives the full variable domain: DGGITQSPKYLFRKEGQNVTLSCEQNLNHDAMYWYRQDPGQGLRLIYYSQIVNDFQKGDIAEGYSVSREKKESFPLTVTSAQKNPTAFYLCASSPGVYQPQHFGDGTRLSIL.

V gene TRBV30 combines with J gene TRBJ2-3; 12 bases are shared with TRBD2. V dropped 0 bases and J dropped 3; count of bases not matched to a gene: 13. The CDR3 sequence is 19 residues long. The germline CDR1 and CDR2 sequences are GTSNPN and SVGIG (reference sequence). The CDR3 loop reads CAWSVGRLAGVIGTDTQYF. CDR3 coding DNA: TGTGCCTGGAGTGTAGGAAGACTAGCGGGAGTCATAGGAACAGATACGCAGTATTTT.

In nucleotides, the CDR3 is TGTGCCAGCAGCTTAGCGACAGGGGGATATGGCTACACCTTC. Encoded protein: CASSLATGGYGYTF. This chain links TRBV7-2 with TRBJ1-2; 9 nucleotides align to TRBD1. Trimming at V came to 0 bases and at J to 5 bases, leaving 1 base not matched to a gene. This CDR3 comprises 14 residues. CDR1 is SGHTA and CDR2 is FQGNSA in the germline V gene. Looking up the rest from reference TRBV7-2 and TRBJ1-2 gives the full variable domain: GAGVSQSPSNKVTEKGKDVELRCDPISGHTALYWYRQSLGQGLEFLIYFQGNSAPDKSGLPSDRFSAERTGGSVSTLTIQRTQQEDSAVYLCASSLATGGYGYTFGSGTRLTVV.

The chain links TRBV4-2 to TRBJ2-1; 7 nucleotides match TRBD2. Germline V gene sequence: CDR1 LGHNA, CDR2 YNFKEQ. CDR3 length: 16 residues. The J segment lost 0 bases and the V segment lost 3 bases, leaving 5 bases of the junction unmatched. The CDR3 DNA sequence: TGTGCCAGCAGCCAGCCCGGGACTAACTCCTACAATGAGCAGTTCTTC. Translation gives CASSQPGTNSYNEQFF.

The chain combines TRBV7-9 with TRBJ2-1, with D perhaps matching TRBD2 (6 bases). V dropped 1 base and J dropped 13 bases, with 26 bases sitting between them. This CDR3 contains 17 residues. Germline CDR1 SEHNR, CDR2 FQNEAQ (reference sequence). CDR3 sequence reads: CASSLEGREDAFGTQFF. CDR3 DNA sequence: TGTGCCAGCAGCTTAGAGGGTAGGGAGGACGCTTTCGGGACTCAGTTCTTC.

The genes are TRBV7-2 and TRBJ1-2; 9 nucleotides line up with TRBD1. V was pared by 0 bases and J by 6 bases, with 5 bases of the junction left unmatched. Germline CDR1 is SGHTA and CDR2 is FQGNSA. The CDR3 has 15 amino acids. The CDR3 DNA reads as TGTGCCAGCAGCTTAGCGGGACAGGGTTTCGATGGCTACACCTTC. Protein sequence: CASSLAGQGFDGYTF. Full variable domain (rest looked up from reference TRBV7-2 and TRBJ1-2): GAGVSQSPSNKVTEKGKDVELRCDPISGHTALYWYRQSLGQGLEFLIYFQGNSAPDKSGLPSDRFSAERTGGSVSTLTIQRTQQEDSAVYLCASSLAGQGFDGYTFGSGTRLTVV.

The chain uses TRBV10-3 and TRBJ2-7, with D perhaps matching TRBD1 (6 bases). Trimming cost V 6 bases and J 0 bases, with 12 bases left between them. The CDR3 totals 14 residues. The germline V gene has CDR1 ENHRY and CDR2 SYGVKD. CDR3 in amino acids: CAISRGTSSYEQYF. The DNA for the CDR3 is TGTGCCATCAGCAGGGGCACAAGCTCCTACGAGCAGTACTTC.

Points on this clone: A read error may account for a junction end that differs from germline. V gene TRBV20-1 combines with J gene TRBJ2-7, with 7 nucleotides matching TRBD1. CDR1 and CDR2 (germline): DFQATT, SNEGSKA (reference sequence). The CDR3 totals 11 residues. The CDR3 loop reads CSARGGQLLHF. CDR3 coding DNA: TGCAGTGCTAGAGGGGGACAGCTTCTACACTTC.

V and J are TRBV19 and TRBJ2-1; 8 bases are shared with TRBD2. CDR1 and CDR2 from the germline V gene are LNHDA and SQIVND (reference sequence). V shed 5 bases and J 9 bases; nucleotides not matched to a gene: 15. The CDR3 runs to 16 residues. The CDR3, as DNA: TGTGCCAGTAGTCCGATTAGCGGGACTTTCCCCGGTGAGCAGTTCTTC. It is translated as CASSPISGTFPGEQFF.

The table lists this clone with a few counts. V gene TRBV2 combines with J gene TRBJ2-7; D gene ambiguous. CDR3 size: 11 residues. Trimming left V 2 bases short and J 4 bases short, with 3 bases between. Germline CDR1 is SNHLY and CDR2 is FYNNEI. The CDR3 region is CASSELYEQYF. The CDR3 DNA is TGTGCCAGCAGTGAACTATACGAGCAGTACTTC.